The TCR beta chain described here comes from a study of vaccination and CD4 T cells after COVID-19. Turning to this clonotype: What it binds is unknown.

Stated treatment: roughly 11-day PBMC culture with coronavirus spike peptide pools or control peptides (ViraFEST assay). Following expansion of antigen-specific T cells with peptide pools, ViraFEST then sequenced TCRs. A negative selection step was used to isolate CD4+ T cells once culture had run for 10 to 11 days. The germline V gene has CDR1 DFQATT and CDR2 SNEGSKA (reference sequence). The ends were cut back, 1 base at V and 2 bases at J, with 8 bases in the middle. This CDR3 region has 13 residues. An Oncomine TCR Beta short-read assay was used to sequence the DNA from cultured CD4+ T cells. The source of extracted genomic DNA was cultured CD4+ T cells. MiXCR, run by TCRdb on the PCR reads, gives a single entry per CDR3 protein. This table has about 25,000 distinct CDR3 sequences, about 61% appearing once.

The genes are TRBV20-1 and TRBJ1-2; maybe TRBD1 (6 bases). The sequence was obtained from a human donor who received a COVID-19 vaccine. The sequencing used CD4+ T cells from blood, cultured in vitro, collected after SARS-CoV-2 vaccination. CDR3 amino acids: CSARVGQNYGYTF. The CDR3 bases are TGCAGTGCTAGAGTCGGACAGAACTATGGCTACACCTTC.